This T cell receptor beta chain was recorded in a study of Ad26.COV2.S vaccination and SARS-CoV-2 variants. The overall study: Each vaccinee took Ad26.COV2.S intramuscularly, once or twice 56 days apart.

Germline assignment: CDR1 LGHNA and CDR2 YNFKEQ. This CDR3 has 11 amino acids. V was clipped by 2 bases and J by 10 bases, with 8 bases between them. In its sample, this clone was seen once. Profiled with immunoSEQ multiplex PCR; TCRdb holds only in-frame clones, not every one. The repertoire holds over 450,000 clones, with 80% to 90% as singletons. As for treatment: about 20 received Ad26.COV2.S at low or high dose, single or two shots; several received placebo; per-sample allocation not given. Repertoires come from day 63 after the first vaccine or placebo injection. The sample consisted of peripheral blood, taken in a trial of Ad26.COV2.S vaccine versus placebo. This TCR derives from a person between 18 and 65 years old who received the Ad26.COV2.S COVID-19 vaccine or a placebo. The V gene is TRBV4-2, the J gene TRBJ2-5, with no clear D. The CDR3 nucleotides read TGTGCCAGCAGCCAAAGGCAAAACCAGTACTTC. This encodes CASSQRQNQYF.